A single sample gave rise to the 25 T cell receptor beta chains below, sequenced in a study of blood T cells in healthy people across ages. A second about 6 to 12 cycle PCR used barcoded and J-beta primers. TCRdb analysed the 5' RACE reads with MiXCR anew, one entry per CDR3 protein. This table has about 1,000,000 distinct CDR3 sequences, 35% to 55% appearing once. Sequences were obtained from blood. These receptors were taken from a woman aged 60-75 years in good health.

The V and J genes are TRBV12-3 or TRBV12-4 and TRBJ2-1; 12 nucleotides agree with TRBD1. The ends lost 3 bases at V and 9 bases at J; junction bases unmatched: 6. The CDR3 has 15 residues. CDR3 region: CASSFGDRGQGEQFF. The CDR3 DNA sequence: TGTGCCAGCAGTTTCGGGGACAGGGGGCAGGGTGAGCAGTTCTTC.

V gene TRBV5-1 combines with J gene TRBJ1-5, with D possibly being TRBD1 (6 bases). V lost 3 bases and J lost 1, with 11 bases in between. Per germline, CDR1 SGHRS and CDR2 YFSETQ. The CDR3 covers 15 residues. The CDR3 loop reads CASSWSGESNQPQHF. CDR3 in DNA: TGCGCCAGCAGCTGGTCAGGGGAGAGCAATCAGCCCCAGCATTTT.

The chain combines TRBV20-1 with TRBJ2-5, with D perhaps TRBD1 (7 bases). Trimming left V 3 bases short and J 4 bases short, with 15 bases between. The CDR3 runs 14 residues. Germline V lookup: CDR1 DFQATT, CDR2 SNEGSKA (reference sequence). The CDR3 spells CSARRRGLRETQYF. Here the CDR3 DNA reads TGCAGTGCTAGGAGGAGGGGGCTGCGAGAGACCCAGTACTTC.

The chain links TRBV6-2 or TRBV6-3 to TRBJ1-5; 9 bases match TRBD1. Germline-derived CDR1 and CDR2 are MNHEY and SVGEGT. CDR3 size: 16 residues. With 5 bases clipped from V and 1 base from J, the junction kept 6 bases outside the gene matches. CDR3 in DNA: TGTGCCAGCAGTCCCGGGACAGGGAGGAGCAATCAGCCCCAGCATTTT. It yields the protein CASSPGTGRSNQPQHF.

The chain uses TRBV29-1 and TRBJ2-7, with 8 bases identical to TRBD2. V lost 1 base, J lost 3 bases, and 17 bases stayed unmatched. CDR1 is SQVTM, CDR2 ANQGSEA, per germline. There are 18 residues in the CDR3. The CDR3: CSVEGPVGIAGTYYEQYF. CDR3 nucleotide sequence: TGCAGCGTTGAAGGACCGGTGGGGATAGCGGGAACCTACTACGAGCAGTACTTC.

There are a few counts of this clonotype. V usage is TRBV12-3 or TRBV12-4 and J usage is TRBJ1-1; 7 nucleotides match TRBD1. The CDR3 sequence is 14 residues long. V lost 3 bases, J lost 6 bases, and 7 bases stayed unmatched. DNA for the CDR3: TGTGCCAGCAGTTTTTACAGGGGACTATCTGAAGCTTTCTTT. Protein product: CASSFYRGLSEAFF.

The chain employs TRBV3-1 and TRBJ2-5, with D possibly matching TRBD2 (6 bases). The better agreement between TRBJ2-7 and the DNA end casts doubt on the J call. This CDR3 contains 15 residues. Germline assignment: CDR1 LGHDT and CDR2 YNNKEL (reference sequence). This chain's CDR3 is CASSQDLGGGGEQYF. The CDR3 nucleotides read TGTGCCAGCAGCCAAGATCTTGGGGGAGGAGGCGAGCAGTACTTC.

V and J are TRBV12-3 or TRBV12-4 and TRBJ2-7; unclear D gene. V shed 7 bases and J shed 5 bases, with 9 bases lying between them. The CDR3 has 11 amino acids. The CDR3 bases are TGTGCCAGCACCTTAAAGGACGAGCAGTACTTC. Translated, it gives CASTLKDEQYF.

This clonotype was seen a handful of times. Possible read error: a much larger clone is one base away. The rearrangement joins TRBV7-9 to TRBJ2-1, with 8 bases lining up with TRBD2. The J call may be mistaken, given a closer DNA end match to TRBJ2-7. Germline CDR1 reads SEHNR; CDR2 reads FQNEAQ (reference sequence). The CDR3 extends over 14 amino acids. The CDR3 is CASSTSGLYNEQYF. The CDR3 bases are TGTGCCAGCAGCACTAGCGGATTATACAATGAGCAGTACTTC.

This sequence joins TRBV3-1 and TRBJ2-7; 11 nucleotides agree with TRBD2. There are 19 residues in the CDR3. Trimming cost V 0 bases and J 0 bases; bases outside gene matches: 10. The germline CDR1 and CDR2 sequences are LGHDT and YNNKEL (reference sequence). The CDR3 coding sequence is TGTGCCAGCAGCCAAGAGGCGCTAGCGGGAGGCTGGAGCTCCTACGAGCAGTACTTC. Translation gives CASSQEALAGGWSSYEQYF.

The V and J genes are TRBV24-1 and TRBJ2-1, with TRBD2 matching 8 bases. The CDR3 runs to 12 residues. The V gene end was trimmed by 5 bases and the J gene end by 9 bases; junction bases not matched to a gene: 2. CDR1 is KGHDR, CDR2 SFDVKD, per germline. In DNA form, the CDR3 reads TGTGCCACCAGTGGGGGACTAGTTGAGCAGTTCTTC. Its protein is CATSGGLVEQFF.

This chain links TRBV6-6 with TRBJ2-3; 8 bases are a match to TRBD2. Germline V gene data show CDR1 as MNHNY and CDR2 as SVGAGI (reference sequence). The V and J ends lost 7 bases and 0 bases, in that order; junction bases with no gene match: 6. There are 15 residues in the CDR3. CDR3 sequence (DNA): TGTGCCAGCACCGCGGGAGGCTCTAGCACAGATACGCAGTATTTT. Protein: CASTAGGSSTDTQYF.

The chain is built from TRBV7-9 and TRBJ2-3; 14 nucleotides align to TRBD2. Trimming took 4 bases from V and 5 from J; bases not matched to a gene: 5. The CDR3 has 16 residues. The germline gives CDR1 SEHNR, CDR2 FQNEAQ (reference sequence). The CDR3 sequence: CASSSGLAGAIDTQYF. For the CDR3, the DNA is TGTGCCAGCAGCTCGGGACTAGCGGGAGCAATAGATACGCAGTATTTT. The complete variable domain, with remaining parts taken from reference TRBV7-9 and TRBJ2-3, reads DTGVSQNPRHKITKRGQNVTFRCDPISEHNRLYWYRQTLGQGPEFLTYFQNEAQLEKSRLLSDRFSAERPKGSFSTLEIQRTEQGDSAMYLCASSSGLAGAIDTQYFGPGTRLTVL.

This clonotype was counted once. The chain recombines TRBV12-3 or TRBV12-4 with TRBJ2-5; 7 bases map to TRBD1. The CDR3 runs 13 residues. Trimming at V came to 6 bases and at J to 11 bases, leaving 12 bases not matched to a gene. Here the CDR3 DNA reads TGTGCCAGCAGCCCAGACAGGGACAATGAGCAGTACTTC. This sequence encodes CASSPDRDNEQYF.

This chain links TRBV28 with TRBJ1-4; D gene ambiguous. The CDR3 is 13 amino acids. Germline CDR1 reads MDHEN; CDR2 reads SYDVKM. The germline V and J ends were trimmed by 1 base and 5 bases, with 5 bases remaining between them. The CDR3 loop is CASSLFSNEKLFF. The DNA of the CDR3 is TGTGCCAGCAGTTTATTCAGCAATGAAAAACTGTTTTTT.

A remark on this clonotype: The junction departs from the called germline gene at one end, perhaps through a read error. V usage is TRBV5-1 and J usage is TRBJ2-4; 7 positions agree with TRBD2. CDR1 is SGHRS and CDR2 is YFSETQ in the germline V gene. This CDR3 is built from 17 residues. The CDR3 bases are TGCGGCAGCAGCCCTCCCGGGGGGAATCTAGCCAAAAACATTCAGTACTTC. Translated: CGSSPPGGNLAKNIQYF.

This clonotype showed up just once. The genes are TRBV24-1 and TRBJ2-3; 7 nucleotides agree with TRBD2. The length of the CDR3 is 16 residues. The germline V gene encodes CDR1 KGHDR and CDR2 SFDVKD. J lost 5 bases, V lost 2 bases, and 9 bases had no gene match. CDR3 amino acids: CATSDSTREGLDTQYF. For the CDR3, the DNA is TGTGCCACCAGTGATTCGACGAGGGAGGGCTTAGATACGCAGTATTTT.

This chain links TRBV30 with TRBJ2-5; D may be TRBD1 (6 bases). Gene TRBJ2-7 matches the end of the DNA better, so the J call may be wrong. In germline, CDR1 is GTSNPN, CDR2 SVGIG (reference sequence). The CDR3 extends over 14 amino acids. The CDR3 coding sequence is TGTGCCTGCTCCTCGGACAGTCAATCCTACGAGCAGTACTTC. Its translation: CACSSDSQSYEQYF.

This clonotype was observed a few times. The chain combines TRBV20-1 with TRBJ1-1; D is unclear. Trimming took off 2 bases at V and 1 base at J, with 8 bases between the two ends. The CDR3 has 13 residues. Germline values: CDR1 DFQATT, CDR2 SNEGSKA (reference sequence). The chain's CDR3 is CSARPRQNTEAFF. The DNA for the CDR3 is TGCAGTGCTAGACCCCGACAGAACACTGAAGCTTTCTTT.

The genes are TRBV20-1 and TRBJ1-6; D gene unclear. V was shortened by 1 base and J by 4 bases, with 8 bases between the two germline ends. Germline V gene data show CDR1 as DFQATT and CDR2 as SNEGSKA (reference sequence). The CDR3 sequence is 14 residues long. The CDR3 coding sequence is TGCAGTGCTAGAGGAGAACTTTATAATTCACCCCTCCACTTT. It codes for CSARGELYNSPLHF.

J is TRBJ2-2 and V is TRBV29-1; 10 bases are shared with TRBD2. Germline V gene sequence: CDR1 SQVTM, CDR2 ANQGSEA. The junction had 10 bases not matched to a gene; V was cut back by 4 bases and J by 5 bases. The CDR3 extends over 16 amino acids. The CDR3 DNA is TGCAGCGTTGTCGATACTAGCGGGGAGTCTACCGGGGAGCTGTTTTTT. Residues: CSVVDTSGESTGELFF.

This clonotype was seen a few times. V and J are TRBV15 and TRBJ2-4; 10 bases line up with TRBD2. The CDR3 is made up of 17 amino acids. Trimming at V came to 0 bases and at J to 6 bases, leaving 8 bases not matched to a gene. Germline V gene lookup returns CDR1 LNHNV and CDR2 YYDKDF (reference sequence). CDR3 DNA sequence: TGTGCCACCAGCAGAGATCGCAGCGGGAGGGCCGGAAACATTCAGTACTTC. Protein: CATSRDRSGRAGNIQYF. Looking up the rest from reference TRBV15 and TRBJ2-4 gives the full variable domain: DAMVIQNPRYQVTQFGKPVTLSCSQTLNHNVMYWYQQKSSQAPKLLFHYYDKDFNNEADTPDNFQSRRPNTSFCFLDIRSPGLGDTAMYLCATSRDRSGRAGNIQYFGAGTRLSVL.

CDR3 protein: CASSSPISIAGEADTQYF. CDR3 coding DNA: TGTGCCAGCAGTTCACCAATATCGATAGCGGGAGAAGCAGATACGCAGTATTTT. The chain is built from TRBV28 and TRBJ2-3; 9 bases are shared with TRBD2. Germline V gene lookup returns CDR1 MDHEN and CDR2 SYDVKM. V gave up 4 bases and J gave up 4 bases; unmatched junction bases: 15. CDR3 length: 18 residues.

The J gene is TRBJ2-3, the V gene TRBV2; 9 bases map to TRBD2. The trim removed 0 bases at V and 0 bases at J, leaving 16 bases unmatched. The CDR3 contains 21 residues. CDR1 and CDR2 from the germline V gene are SNHLY and FYNNEI. CDR3 amino acids: CASSEAYRPGLASQSTDTQYF. The DNA of the CDR3 is TGTGCCAGCAGTGAAGCGTATAGACCGGGACTAGCCTCCCAAAGCACAGATACGCAGTATTTT.

This chain joins TRBV20-1 and TRBJ2-3; TRBD1 or TRBD2 may be the D gene (5 bases each). Trimming shortened V by 6 bases and J by 6 bases, and 16 bases separated the two germline ends. The CDR3 sequence is 13 residues long. Per germline, CDR1 DFQATT and CDR2 SNEGSKA (reference sequence). CDR3 in amino acids: CSAPGPGSDTQYF. DNA of the CDR3: TGCAGTGCACCGGGACCCGGGTCTGATACGCAGTATTTT.